A selection of T cell receptor beta chains follows, all from one sample in a study of blood T cell repertoires in COVID-19. Clones were sequenced by immunoSEQ multiplex PCR, and TCRdb holds only the in-frame ones, with some missing. In the table there are 150,000 or so clones, about 90% of which are singletons. Sequenced input: PBMCs or T cells enriched from blood (not recorded which). These receptors originate from a woman aged 40 to 50 who had been exposed to COVID-19. CDR3s include the opening cysteine and the closing phenylalanine or tryptophan. Fields, in order: CDR3 length, J gene, D gene, clone size, V gene, CDR3 DNA, CDR3 protein. The D gene is left open where the match is weak. Clone size is not always given. Where it is, it says once, few, many or a class for expanded clones.

16,TRBJ1-1,TRBD1,NA,TRBV28,TGTGCCAGCAGTTTTCCGGGACAGGGGGCGGACACTGAAGCTTTCTTT,CASSFPGQGADTEAFF
19,TRBJ2-6,TRBD1,NA,TRBV29-1,TGCAGCGTTGAGGCAGTTCGCGGGACAGGGCGCTCTGGGGCCAACGTCCTGACTTTC,CSVEAVRGTGRSGANVLTF
15,TRBJ1-1,NA,NA,TRBV11-2,TGTGCCAGCAGCTTAGTAAGGGGTATGAACACTGAAGCTTTCTTT,CASSLVRGMNTEAFF
14,TRBJ1-2,NA,once,TRBV18,TGTGCCAGCTCCCCAGATCGGGCTAACTATGGCTACACCTTC,CASSPDRANYGYTF
18,TRBJ2-1,TRBD1,NA,TRBV7-9,TGTGCCAGCAGCCCCGGACAGGGGGGCTTCGGCTCCTACAATGAGCAGTTCTTC,CASSPGQGGFGSYNEQFF
13,TRBJ2-5,NA,NA,TRBV7-2,TGTGCCAGCAGCTTACAGGGTAGGGAGACCCAGTACTTC,CASSLQGRETQYF
14,TRBJ2-4,NA,NA,TRBV6-2/TRBV6-3,TGTGCCAGCAGTTACGGAGGTGGCAAAAACATTCAGTACTTC,CASSYGGGKNIQYF
15,TRBJ1-5,NA,NA,TRBV5-6,TGTGCCAGCAGCTTAGGTCTTCAGGGAGGTCAGCCCCAGCATTTT,CASSLGLQGGQPQHF
13,TRBJ1-6,TRBD1,NA,TRBV6-5,TGTGCCAGCTCTAGTAGGGGGCAATCACCCCTCCACTTT,CASSSRGQSPLHF
16,TRBJ1-5,TRBD1,few,TRBV2,TGTGCCAGCGTAAAGGACAGGGGATATAGCAATCAGCCCCAGCATTTT,CASVKDRGYSNQPQHF
18,TRBJ1-5,NA,NA,TRBV4-1,TGCGCCAGCAGCCAGGATGTCGTGGGGGCGTATAGCAATCAGCCCCAGCATTTT,CASSQDVVGAYSNQPQHF
15,TRBJ2-5,NA,NA,TRBV9,TGTGCCAGCAGCGTAGATAGTGCCTCCAGGGAGACCCAGTACTTC,CASSVDSASRETQYF
15,TRBJ2-1,NA,NA,TRBV29-1,TGCAGCGTGGGGGGGGCTAGCGTAAGGGGCAATGAGCAGTTCTTC,CSVGGASVRGNEQFF
14,TRBJ2-7,TRBD2,few,TRBV5-1,TGCGCCAGCAGTAGTCGGGGGGGCTCCGGCGAGCAGTACTTC,CASSSRGGSGEQYF
16,TRBJ2-7,NA,few,TRBV5-1,TGCGCCAGCAGCTTGGCCGGGGGGACATTATCCTACGAGCAGTACTTC,CASSLAGGTLSYEQYF
14,TRBJ2-1,TRBD2,NA,TRBV5-6,TGTGCCAGCAGCTTAGGCGGGGGGTACAATGAGCAGTTCTTC,CASSLGGGYNEQFF
13,TRBJ2-7,TRBD1,once,TRBV6-5,TGTGCCAGCACCTTATGGGGACAGGGCGAGCAGTACTTC,CASTLWGQGEQYF
14,TRBJ1-1,NA,NA,TRBV7-2,TGTGCCAGCAGCTTAGAAGGGAGGAACACTGAAGCTTTCTTT,CASSLEGRNTEAFF
14,TRBJ1-5,NA,NA,TRBV21-1,TGTGCCAGCTCCGGGACAGGGGACAATCAGCCCCAGCATTTT,CASSGTGDNQPQHF
13,TRBJ1-5,NA,NA,TRBV6-5,TGTGCCAGCAGTTATGCGGGGGATCAGCCCCAGCATTTT,CASSYAGDQPQHF
13,TRBJ2-1,TRBD2,NA,TRBV6-5,TGTGCCAGCAGGACTAGCGGGATCTATGAGCAGTTCTTC,CASRTSGIYEQFF
14,TRBJ2-2,NA,NA,TRBV7-3,TGTGCCAGCAGCCCTACCACAGGGATCGGGGAGCTGTTTTTT,CASSPTTGIGELFF
12,TRBJ1-5,TRBD1,NA,TRBV19,TGTGCCAGTAGTAATGACAGGGGGGCCCAGCATTTT,CASSNDRGAQHF
15,TRBJ1-3,NA,NA,TRBV9,TGTGCCAGCAGCGACGAGGCACTCTCTGGAAACACCATATATTTT,CASSDEALSGNTIYF
16,TRBJ2-1,NA,NA,TRBV7-2,TGTGCCAGCAGCTTAAGACTAGGACGGTCCTACAATGAGCAGTTCTTC,CASSLRLGRSYNEQFF
19,TRBJ1-6,TRBD1,NA,TRBV10-2,TGCGCCAGCAGTGAGTCGAAACAGGGGATGAGCTCCTATAATTCACCCCTCCACTTT,CASSESKQGMSSYNSPLHF
13,TRBJ2-7,TRBD2,once,TRBV14,TGTGCCAGCAGCCGGACTAGCGTCGGCGAGCAGTACTTC,CASSRTSVGEQYF
16,TRBJ2-7,TRBD1,NA,TRBV29-1,TGCAGCGTTGAAGCTAGAGGGAAGACAGGGGGATACGAGCAGTACTTC,CSVEARGKTGGYEQYF
15,TRBJ2-1,NA,NA,TRBV27,TGTGCCAGCAGTTTATACGCAAGCGGCTACAATGAGCAGTTCTTC,CASSLYASGYNEQFF
13,TRBJ1-4,NA,NA,TRBV12-3/TRBV12-4,TGTGCCACTCGGATGAGGGCCGCTGAAAAACTGTTTTTT,CATRMRAAEKLFF
15,TRBJ2-7,TRBD1,NA,TRBV12-5,TGTGCTAGTGGAAGTCCGGGACAGGGGTTCTACGAGCAGTACTTC,CASGSPGQGFYEQYF
12,TRBJ1-1,NA,NA,TRBV7-9,TGTGCCAGCCCCGGGGGGAACACTGAAGCTTTCTTT,CASPGGNTEAFF
17,TRBJ2-1,TRBD2,NA,TRBV3-1/TRBV3-2,TGTGCCAGCAGGAGTCGGGAGGGCCTCAGCTCCTACAATGAGCAGTTCTTC,CASRSREGLSSYNEQFF
16,TRBJ2-2,TRBD1,once,TRBV6-5,TGTGCCAGCAGTTTGGGACAGGGGGTTGACACCGGGGAGCTGTTTTTT,CASSLGQGVDTGELFF
13,TRBJ1-1,TRBD1,NA,TRBV12-3/TRBV12-4,TGTGCCAGCAGTTCCGGACAGGGGTTTAAGGCTTTCTTT,CASSSGQGFKAFF
16,TRBJ2-7,TRBD1,once,TRBV27,TGTGCCAGCAGTACCCTAAGGACAGGTCGAAACTACGAGCAGTACTTC,CASSTLRTGRNYEQYF
13,TRBJ2-1,NA,NA,TRBV4-1,TGCGCCAGCAGCCAATCCCAGCGACCTGAGCAGTTCTTC,CASSQSQRPEQFF
14,TRBJ2-3,TRBD2,NA,TRBV11-1,TGTGCCAGCAGGGAGCGGGGGGCCACAGATACGCAGTATTTT,CASRERGATDTQYF
17,TRBJ1-1,TRBD1,NA,TRBV28,TGTGCCAGCAGTTCTATAGGACAGGGAGGTTCCTTCGCTGAAGCTTTCTTT,CASSSIGQGGSFAEAFF
13,TRBJ1-2,NA,NA,TRBV4-1,TGCGCCAGCAGCCAAGGTTCAGGGATCGGCTACACCTTC,CASSQGSGIGYTF
13,TRBJ1-2,NA,once,TRBV5-6,TGTGCCAGCAGCCCACAGGGACCTTATGGCTACACCTTC,CASSPQGPYGYTF